The clone carrying this T cell receptor beta chain was observed a handful of times. As yet, its antigen is unknown. These data belong to a study of cytomegalovirus exposure and HLA in healthy donors. About the study: In a later analysis, the 130 or so validation repertoires were reported to have used the same platform as the 600 to 800 first-cohort repertoires. Overall study findings and caveats: Specificity of three CMV-associated chains for CMV antigens was verified in vitro. The classifier reportedly diagnosed cytomegalovirus status with high sensitivity and specificity. Some TCR beta chains (around 180 of them) were listed as cytomegalovirus-associated.

Sequenced by immunoSEQ multiplex PCR; TCRdb stores in-frame clones only, minus some. The sample shows 160,000 or so clones, about 87% of them seen only once. Germline CDR1 and CDR2: MNHEY and SMNVEV (reference sequence). The CDR3 has 13 amino acids. Trimming stripped 4 bases from V and 0 bases from J, with 7 bases between. The receptor was isolated from a woman aged 30 to 39 in good health and CMV-seronegative. This sequence joins TRBV27 and TRBJ2-7; D is unresolved. The sequenced sample was PBMCs. The CDR3: CASSSLLSYEQYF. The CDR3, as DNA: TGTGCCAGCAGTTCCCTACTCTCCTACGAGCAGTACTTC.